A selection of T cell receptor beta chains follows, all from one sample in a study of memory CD4+ T cells and cytomegalovirus serostatus. Sequencing was performed with immunoSEQ multiplex PCR; in TCRdb, only in-frame clones are kept and a portion is missing. The data contain tens of thousands of clones, roughly 77% of them singletons. Sequenced material: memory CD4+ T cells from blood. The receptors here all came from an adult in good health and CMV-seronegative. CDR3s include the opening cysteine and the closing phenylalanine or tryptophan. Rows may omit the clone size; those that give it use once, few, many or a size class.

len,v_gene,j_gene,abundance,CDR3aa
12,TRBV6-1,TRBJ1-1,few,CASSQTGTEAFF
15,TRBV6-1,TRBJ2-7,-,CASRGQGADFYEQYF
13,TRBV7-8,TRBJ2-1,-,CASSAQGANEQFF
14,TRBV2,TRBJ1-2,-,CASSDPGRDYGYTF
13,TRBV7-6,TRBJ2-1,-,CASSVGDRNEQFF
15,TRBV4-1,TRBJ1-1,few,CASSPSGTLNTEAFF
14,TRBV12-5,TRBJ1-2,-,CASGLGGTAAGYTF
14,TRBV18,TRBJ1-1,-,CASSRDRENTEAFF
13,TRBV6-1,TRBJ2-5,-,CASNREIRETQYF
14,TRBV5-1,TRBJ1-1,-,CASSFAGMNTEAFF
14,TRBV28,TRBJ1-5,-,CASRRPGVGQPQHF
13,TRBV4-2,TRBJ1-2,-,CASSQGVDYGYTF
15,TRBV2,TRBJ2-2,-,CASSEAGGYTGELFF
18,TRBV7-8,TRBJ2-7,few,CASSLVLAGGRGGYEQYF
13,TRBV5-1,TRBJ2-7,-,CASSSDRGYEQYF
13,TRBV19,TRBJ1-4,-,CASSMGINEKLFF
14,TRBV6-1,TRBJ2-2,-,CASSEGQVTGELFF
16,TRBV13,TRBJ2-3,-,CASSRRQGGFTDTQYF
16,TRBV7-8,TRBJ1-1,-,CASSLVSKTVNTEAFF
15,TRBV11-2,TRBJ2-1,-,CASSWGRTTYNEQFF
10,TRBV6-5,TRBJ1-2,-,CAIRDYGYTF
14,TRBV6-6,TRBJ1-6,few,CASSRVEGDSPLHF
13,TRBV27,TRBJ1-2,-,CASSSRGVYGYTF